This T cell receptor (beta chain) was profiled in a study of shared clonotypes between healthy human individuals. Whole-study context: Every donor yielded three CD4 naive, three CD4 memory, two CD8 naive and one CD8 memory plate.

This CDR3 has 16 residues. Germline V lookup: CDR1 SGHDT, CDR2 YYEEEE. J lost 4 bases, V lost 4 bases, and 8 bases had no gene match. Researchers ran the assay at a deep level. The protocol was immunoSEQ multiplex PCR, while the TCRdb copy is restricted to in-frame clones and leaves out a portion. The sample includes more than 1 million clones, approximately 80% of them seen just once. The chain couples TRBV5-6 to TRBJ2-5, with 12 bases aligning to TRBD2. Sequenced: memory CD4+ T cells from PBMCs. Subset in this sample: CD45RA-negative fraction. The clonotype was recovered from a young man in good health. Some clones in this sample may be carry-over from other donors' samples. Here the CDR3 DNA reads TGTGCCAGCAGCCTAAGACTAGCGGGAGTCGGAGAGACCCAGTACTTC. Translated: CASSLRLAGVGETQYF.